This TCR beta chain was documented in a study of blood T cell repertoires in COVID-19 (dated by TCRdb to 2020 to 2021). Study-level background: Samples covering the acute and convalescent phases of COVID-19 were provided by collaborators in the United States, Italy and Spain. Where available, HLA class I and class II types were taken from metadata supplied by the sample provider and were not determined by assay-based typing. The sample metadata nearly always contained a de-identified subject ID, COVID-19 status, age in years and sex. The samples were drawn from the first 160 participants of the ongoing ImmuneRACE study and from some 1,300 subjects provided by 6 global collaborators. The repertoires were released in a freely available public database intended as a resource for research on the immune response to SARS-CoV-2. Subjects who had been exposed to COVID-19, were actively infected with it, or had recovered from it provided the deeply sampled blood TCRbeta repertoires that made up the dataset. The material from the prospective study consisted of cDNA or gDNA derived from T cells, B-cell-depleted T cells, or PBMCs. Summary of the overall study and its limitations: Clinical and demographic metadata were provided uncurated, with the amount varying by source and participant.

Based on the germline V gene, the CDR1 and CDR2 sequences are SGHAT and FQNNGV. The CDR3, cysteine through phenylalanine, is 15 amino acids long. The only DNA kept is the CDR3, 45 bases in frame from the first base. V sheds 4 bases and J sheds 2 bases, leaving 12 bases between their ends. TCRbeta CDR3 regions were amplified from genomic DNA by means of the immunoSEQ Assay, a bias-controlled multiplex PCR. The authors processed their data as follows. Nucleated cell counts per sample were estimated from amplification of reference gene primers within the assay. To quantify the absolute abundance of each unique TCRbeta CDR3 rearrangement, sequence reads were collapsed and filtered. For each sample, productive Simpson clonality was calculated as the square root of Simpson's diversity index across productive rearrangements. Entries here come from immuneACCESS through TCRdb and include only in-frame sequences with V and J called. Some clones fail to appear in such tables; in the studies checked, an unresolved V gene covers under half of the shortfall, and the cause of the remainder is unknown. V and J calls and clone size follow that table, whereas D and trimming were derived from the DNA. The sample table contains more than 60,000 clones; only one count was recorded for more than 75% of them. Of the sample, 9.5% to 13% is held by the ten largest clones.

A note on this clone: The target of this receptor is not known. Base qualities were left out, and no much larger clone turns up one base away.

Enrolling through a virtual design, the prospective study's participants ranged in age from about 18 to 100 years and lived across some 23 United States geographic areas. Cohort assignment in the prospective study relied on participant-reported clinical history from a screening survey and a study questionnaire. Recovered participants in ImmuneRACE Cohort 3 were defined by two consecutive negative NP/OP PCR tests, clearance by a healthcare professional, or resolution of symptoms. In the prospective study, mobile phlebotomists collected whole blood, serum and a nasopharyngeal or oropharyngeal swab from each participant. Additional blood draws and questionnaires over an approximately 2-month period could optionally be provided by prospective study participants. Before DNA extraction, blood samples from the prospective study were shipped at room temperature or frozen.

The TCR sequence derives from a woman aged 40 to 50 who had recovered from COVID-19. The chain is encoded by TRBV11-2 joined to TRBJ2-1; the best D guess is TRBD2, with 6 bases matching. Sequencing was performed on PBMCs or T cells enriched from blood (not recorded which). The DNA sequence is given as TGTGCCAGCAGCTGGGACTTGGAACCCTACAATGAGCAGTTCTTC. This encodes CASSWDLEPYNEQFF.